Below, 15 T cell receptor beta chains from the same sample are listed, as sequenced in a study of blood T cell repertoires in COVID-19. Sequencing was performed with immunoSEQ multiplex PCR; in TCRdb, only in-frame clones are kept and a portion is missing. The data hold hundreds of thousands of clones, with 90% observed a single time. The specimen was PBMCs or T cells enriched from blood (not recorded which). The origin of the receptors is a woman younger than 35 with acute COVID-19.

J is TRBJ2-1 and V is TRBV5-1; 7 bases are shared with TRBD1. V lost 4 bases and J lost 6; bases outside the gene matches: 13. Germline values: CDR1 SGHRS, CDR2 YFSETQ. The CDR3 has 16 amino acids. As DNA, the CDR3 is TGCGCCAGCAGCAACCAACAGGGGTTGTTGGGCAATGAGCAGTTCTTC. This codes for CASSNQQGLLGNEQFF.

The chain joins TRBV27 to TRBJ2-1, with D possibly being TRBD2 (6 bases). The CDR3 runs to 19 residues. Deletions cut 6 bases from V and 0 bases from J, with 24 bases between. The germline V gene has CDR1 MNHEY and CDR2 SMNVEV (reference sequence). CDR3 bases: TGTGCCAGCAGCCACGGGAGTACCTCTATGCCGAGCTCCTACAATGAGCAGTTCTTC. Residues: CASSHGSTSMPSSYNEQFF.

The chain has TRBV5-4 and TRBJ2-1; tentative D call: TRBD2 (6 bases). Trimming took off 2 bases at V and 2 bases at J, with 8 bases between the two ends. CDR3 length: 14 residues. Germline values: CDR1 SGHNT, CDR2 YYREEE (reference sequence). CDR3 loop: CASSFGLTYNEQFF. CDR3 sequence (DNA): TGTGCCAGCAGCTTCGGACTAACCTACAATGAGCAGTTCTTC.

CDR3 protein: CASSLAGQQKNIQYF. CDR3 bases: TGTGCCAGCAGCTTGGCGGGACAGCAGAAAAACATTCAGTACTTC. The chain carries TRBV7-9 and TRBJ2-4; TRBD1 might be the D (7 bases). This CDR3 region has 15 residues. V was shortened by 3 bases and J by 4 bases, with 13 bases between the two germline ends. The germline gives CDR1 SEHNR, CDR2 FQNEAQ (reference sequence).

This chain uses TRBV11-3 with TRBJ2-7; a possible D gene is TRBD1 (5 bases). The CDR3 spans 13 residues. The germline V gene has CDR1 SGHNT and CDR2 YENEEA. Between the trimmed V and J ends, which lost 5 bases and 3 bases, there was a span of 11 bases. CDR3 sequence reads: CASSKDQGYEQYF. The CDR3 DNA is TGTGCCAGCAGCAAAGACCAGGGCTACGAGCAGTACTTC.

This clone occurred once. The germline gene is not matched at one end of the junction; a read error may be the cause. The sample carries other DNA sequences with the same CDR3. The chain couples TRBV5-1 to TRBJ2-3; 10 bases agree with TRBD2. There are 14 residues in the CDR3. Germline V gene data show CDR1 as SGHRS and CDR2 as YFSETQ. The CDR3 DNA reads as TGCGCCAGCAGCGTCTCTAGCGGGAGCTATACGCAATATTTT. It specifies CASSVSSGSYTQYF. Drawing the rest from reference TRBV5-1 and TRBJ2-3, the complete variable domain is KAGVTQTPRYLIKTRGQQVTLSCSPISGHRSVSWYQQTPGQGLQFLFEYFSETQRNKGNFPGRFSGRQFSNSRSEMNVSTLELGDSALYLCASSVSSGSYTQYFGPGTRLTVL.

The chain is built from TRBV7-6 and TRBJ2-3, with 7 nucleotides matching TRBD2. J gave up 10 bases and V 6 bases, and 16 bases lay outside the gene matches. Germline V gene sequence: CDR1 SGHVS, CDR2 FNYEAQ. The CDR3 contains 15 residues. The CDR3 sequence: CASSFLPGGREAQYF. CDR3 coding DNA: TGTGCCAGCAGTTTCCTCCCGGGCGGGAGAGAGGCGCAGTATTTT. The complete variable domain, with remaining parts taken from reference TRBV7-6 and TRBJ2-3, reads GAGVSQSPRYKVTKRGQDVALRCDPISGHVSLYWYRQALGQGPEFLTYFNYEAQQDKSGLPNDRFSAERPEGSISTLTIQRTEQRDSAMYRCASSFLPGGREAQYFGPGTRLTVL.

DNA for the CDR3: TGTGCCAGCAGCCCGGGACTAGCGTCGGGGAATGAGCAGTTCTTC. Translating it yields CASSPGLASGNEQFF. The chain links TRBV11-2 to TRBJ2-1, with 10 positions matching TRBD2. This CDR3 is 15 amino acids long. V shed 5 bases and J 7 bases; nucleotides not matched to a gene: 8. The V gene's germline CDR1 is SGHAT and CDR2 FQNNGV.

This chain uses TRBV5-4 with TRBJ2-7; 9 bases align to TRBD1. Germline loops: CDR1 SGHNT, CDR2 YYREEE (reference sequence). Unmatched junction bases numbered 6, after V lost 5 bases and J lost 3 bases. The CDR3 loop spans 14 amino acids. Here the CDR3 DNA reads TGTGCCAGCAGGTCGGGACAGGGTCGCTACGAGCAGTACTTC. It is translated as CASRSGQGRYEQYF.

The V and J genes are TRBV30 and TRBJ2-6; D is possibly TRBD1 (5 bases). The CDR3 runs 17 residues. CDR1 is GTSNPN, CDR2 SVGIG, per germline (reference sequence). Trimming shortened V by 2 bases and J by 4 bases, and 18 bases separated the two germline ends. CDR3 nucleotides: TGTGCCTGGAGTAAAAGGGGCGGTTCCCCCGGGGCCAACGTCCTGACTTTC. It translates to CAWSKRGGSPGANVLTF. The whole variable domain, filled in from reference TRBV30 and TRBJ2-6, reads SQTIHQWPATLVQPVGSPLSLECTVEGTSNPNLYWYRQAAGRGLQLLFYSVGIGQISSEVPQNLSASRPQDRQFILSSKKLLLSDSGFYLCAWSKRGGSPGANVLTFGAGSRLTVL.

The chain couples TRBV5-1 to TRBJ2-7; TRBD1 is a possible D gene (6 bases). From germline, CDR1 is SGHRS and CDR2 YFSETQ. With 1 base removed from V and 6 bases from J, the gap between germline ends came to 8 bases. This CDR3 has 12 amino acids. The CDR3 nucleotides are TGCGCCAGCAGCTTGACAGGGTTCGAGCAGTACTTC. Residues: CASSLTGFEQYF.

The chain is built from TRBV4-3 and TRBJ1-6; D gene uncertain. V was shortened by 0 bases and J by 6 bases, with 9 bases between the two germline ends. The germline CDR1 and CDR2 sequences are LGHNA and YSLEER. CDR3 length: 15 residues. CDR3 bases: TGCGCCAGCAGCCAAGATGGGCGGGTTAATTCACCCCTCCACTTT. It is translated as CASSQDGRVNSPLHF.

The gene calls are TRBV21-1 and TRBJ1-5. TRBV21-1 is a pseudogene segment. This CDR3 region has 18 residues. As DNA, the CDR3 is TGTGCCAGCAGCAAAAGCCCAAAGGGGGGGGTTAGCAATCAGCCCCAGCATTTT. Translation: CASSKSPKGGVSNQPQHF.

V gene TRBV18 combines with J gene TRBJ1-2; no clear D gene. CDR1 is KGHSH, CDR2 LQKENI, per germline. Trimming took off 3 bases at V and 4 bases at J, with 12 bases between the two ends. There are 14 residues in the CDR3. CDR3 bases: TGTGCCAGCTCACCGCCCGGGTCCGGCTATGGCTACACCTTC. Amino acids: CASSPPGSGYGYTF.

The chain is built from TRBV7-9 and TRBJ2-3; 9 nucleotides line up with TRBD2. Trimming took 5 bases from V and 2 from J; bases not matched to a gene: 11. Germline V gene data show CDR1 as SEHNR and CDR2 as FQNEAQ (reference sequence). The CDR3 has 17 residues. CDR3 sequence reads: CASSPGLAGGPTDTQYF. In DNA form, the CDR3 reads TGTGCCAGCAGCCCGGGATTGGCGGGAGGGCCCACAGATACGCAGTATTTT.